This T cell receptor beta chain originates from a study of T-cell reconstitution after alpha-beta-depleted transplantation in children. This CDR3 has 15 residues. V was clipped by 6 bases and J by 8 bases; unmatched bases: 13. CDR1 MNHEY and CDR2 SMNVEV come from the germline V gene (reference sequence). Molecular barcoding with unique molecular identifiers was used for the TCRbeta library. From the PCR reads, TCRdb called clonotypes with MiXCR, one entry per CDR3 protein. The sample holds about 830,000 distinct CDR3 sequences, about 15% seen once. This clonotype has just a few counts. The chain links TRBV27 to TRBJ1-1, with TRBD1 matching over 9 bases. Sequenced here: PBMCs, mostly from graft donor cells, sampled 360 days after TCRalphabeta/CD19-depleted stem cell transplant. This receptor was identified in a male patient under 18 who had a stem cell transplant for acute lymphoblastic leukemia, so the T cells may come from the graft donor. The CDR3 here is CASSPTGTGWGEAFF. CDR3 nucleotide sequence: TGTGCCAGCAGCCCGACCGGGACAGGGTGGGGAGAAGCTTTCTTT.